Below are 12 T cell receptor beta chains sequenced from a single sample in a study of early T cells in non-severe SARS-CoV-2 infection. TCRdb recomputed calls from the 5' RACE reads with MiXCR, one row per CDR3 protein. The sample lists tens of thousands of distinct CDR3 sequences; 6.6% were seen once. Sequencing was done on a sample of whole blood. The origin of the receptors is an adult who was a healthcare worker with PCR-confirmed SARS-CoV-2 infection or an uninfected control (not recorded which).

This clonotype was recorded a few times. CDR3: CASSQASHTGELFF. The CDR3 DNA is TGTGCCAGCAGCCAAGCTTCACACACCGGGGAGCTGTTTTTT. The chain employs TRBV3-1 and TRBJ2-2; no clear D. V lost 1 base, J lost 3 bases, and 6 bases lay in between. This CDR3 comprises 14 residues. Germline loops: CDR1 LGHDT, CDR2 YNNKEL (reference sequence).

This clonotype was counted ten times or more. The chain combines TRBV4-1 with TRBJ2-4; D is uncertain. In germline, CDR1 is MGHRA, CDR2 YSYEKL. V lost 2 bases, J lost 0 bases, and 8 bases lay in between. The CDR3 loop spans 15 amino acids. CDR3 sequence reads: CASSQPTLAKNIQYF. The CDR3 nucleotides read TGCGCCAGCAGCCAACCGACATTAGCCAAAAACATTCAGTACTTC.

This clonotype was detected many times. This sequence joins TRBV7-2 and TRBJ2-2; no definite D call. The CDR3 runs 16 residues. Trimming cost V 5 bases and J 2 bases, with 15 bases left between them. Germline CDR1 SGHTA, CDR2 FQGNSA. Here the CDR3 DNA reads TGTGCCAGCAGCGACTTTATGTCTCGAAACACCGGGGAGCTGTTTTTT. It translates to CASSDFMSRNTGELFF.

V is TRBV12-3 or TRBV12-4 and J is TRBJ2-3; 8 nucleotides match TRBD2. CDR3 length: 14 amino acids. Unmatched junction bases numbered 2, after V lost 5 bases and J lost 1 base. The CDR3 region is CASSMGLGTDTQYF. Written as DNA, the CDR3 is TGTGCCAGCAGTATGGGACTAGGCACAGATACGCAGTATTTT.

This clonotype was counted many times. The chain joins TRBV20-1 to TRBJ2-2; perhaps TRBD1 as D (5 bases). The CDR3 is 14 amino acids. Trimming took 6 bases from V and 2 from J, leaving 13 bases between them. CDR1 is DFQATT and CDR2 is SNEGSKA in the germline V gene (reference sequence). The CDR3 bases are TGCAGTGCCTCTAGACAGATTAACACCGGGGAGCTGTTTTTT. This translates into CSASRQINTGELFF.

Relative to its sample, this clonotype is medium-sized. The CDR3 bases are TGTGCCAGCAAGTCAAGGGCGGCGCACACCGGGGAGCTGTTTTTT. Residues: CASKSRAAHTGELFF. The chain joins TRBV6-5 to TRBJ2-2; no firm D call. V was shortened by 7 bases and J by 3 bases, with 15 bases between the two germline ends. The CDR3 contains 15 residues. The germline V gene encodes CDR1 MNHEY and CDR2 SVGAGI.

The sample holds many counts of this clonotype. This chain connects TRBV29-1 to TRBJ2-3; weak D call: TRBD1 (6 bases). The CDR3 runs to 14 residues. CDR1 and CDR2 from the germline V gene are SQVTM and ANQGSEA. V dropped 4 bases and J dropped 2 bases, with 13 bases sitting between them. CDR3 DNA sequence: TGCAGCGTTGGGGGGCGCTCCTTCACAGATACGCAGTATTTT. Its protein is CSVGGRSFTDTQYF.

The chain is built from TRBV7-9 and TRBJ2-7; a weak D match, TRBD2 (6 bases). CDR3 length: 13 residues. V shed 1 base and J shed 11 bases, with 15 bases lying between them. The germline V gene has CDR1 SEHNR and CDR2 FQNEAQ (reference sequence). CDR3 DNA: TGTGCCAGCAGCTTAGTCCCGCGGGGTGAGAAGTACTTC. This sequence encodes CASSLVPRGEKYF.

This clonotype was detected many times. The chain employs TRBV20-1 and TRBJ1-2, with TRBD1 matching over 8 bases. V dropped 5 bases and J dropped 9; count of bases not matched to a gene: 5. Germline lookup yields CDR1 DFQATT and CDR2 SNEGSKA (reference sequence). The CDR3 has 11 residues. The CDR3 reads CSAERTGRYTF. The CDR3 nucleotides read TGCAGTGCTGAAAGGACAGGGCGCTACACCTTC.

This chain links TRBV29-1 with TRBJ2-7; 12 nucleotides align to TRBD1. In germline, CDR1 is SQVTM, CDR2 ANQGSEA. CDR3 length: 15 residues. After removal of 4 bases from V and 7 bases from J, the junction contained 11 bases not matched to a gene. The CDR3 nucleotides are TGCAGCGTTGGCCCCGGGACAGGGGGCTTTGGTGAGCAGTACTTC. Translating it yields CSVGPGTGGFGEQYF.

J is TRBJ2-1 and V is TRBV10-3; 9 positions match TRBD1. V shed 2 bases and J 4 bases; nucleotides not matched to a gene: 3. The germline V gene encodes CDR1 ENHRY and CDR2 SYGVKD. There are 15 residues in the CDR3. The CDR3 nucleotides are TGTGCCATCAGTGAGGGCGGACAGGGGTACAATGAGCAGTTCTTC. It codes for CAISEGGQGYNEQFF.

The sample holds a few counts of this clonotype. The DNA of the CDR3 is TGCAGCGTTGTACAAGGGTCCGAAGCTTTCTTT. Translated, it gives CSVVQGSEAFF. The chain links TRBV29-1 to TRBJ1-1; D is unresolved. There are 11 residues in the CDR3. V was cut by 4 bases and J by 8 bases, with 11 bases left in between. Germline V gene data show CDR1 as SQVTM and CDR2 as ANQGSEA. The full variable domain, with the rest looked up from reference TRBV29-1 and TRBJ1-1, is SAVISQKPSRDICQRGTSLTIQCQVDSQVTMMFWYRQQPGQSLTLIATANQGSEATYESGFVIDKFPISRPNLTFSTLTVSNMSPEDSSIYLCSVVQGSEAFFGQGTRLTVV.